This T cell receptor beta chain was sequenced in a study of cytomegalovirus exposure and HLA in healthy donors. The CDR3 loop spans 14 amino acids. The V gene lost 0 bases and the J gene lost 4 bases, with 10 bases spanning the gap. The germline gives CDR1 SGHRS, CDR2 YFSETQ. PCR employed 60 Vbeta and 13 Jbeta primers. Clones were sequenced by immunoSEQ multiplex PCR, and TCRdb holds only the in-frame ones, with some missing. Among 90,000 to 100,000 clones listed, 50% to 75% were seen once. This clonotype was sampled from a man aged 25-45 years in good health and CMV-seronegative. The material sequenced was PBMCs. This rearrangement joins TRBV5-1 to TRBJ1-1; possibly TRBD1 for D (6 bases). Written as DNA, the CDR3 is TGCGCCAGCAGCTTGGGGGGGCCGGGCACTGAAGCTTTCTTT. Protein product: CASSLGGPGTEAFF. The full variable domain, rest sourced from reference TRBV5-1 and TRBJ1-1, is KAGVTQTPRYLIKTRGQQVTLSCSPISGHRSVSWYQQTPGQGLQFLFEYFSETQRNKGNFPGRFSGRQFSNSRSEMNVSTLELGDSALYLCASSLGGPGTEAFFGQGTRLTVV.